Listed below are T cell receptor beta chains from one sample, sequenced in a study of T cell repertoires in cytomegalovirus infection. MiXCR was run by TCRdb on the reads, yielding one entry per CDR3 protein. This table has a few hundred thousand distinct CDR3 sequences, roughly a third appearing once. These TCRs' antigens remain unknown. Sequencing used cultured PBMCs, obtained from culture after CMV antigen stimulation. The receptors were gathered from a human donor in good health (CMV status not recorded). Some clones in this sample may be carry-over from other donors' samples. The CDR3 runs from the conserved cysteine through the conserved F or W. Each record gives: CDR3 protein, CDR3 DNA, J gene, D gene, V gene, clone size. The D gene is left open where the match is weak. Not every row has a clone size; where given, it reads once, few, many or a size class.

CASSPRDRDDNEQFF | TGTGCCAGCAGCCCGAGGGACAGGGACGACAATGAGCAGTTCTTC | TRBJ2-1 | TRBD1 | TRBV7-2 | few
CATTFRFDYEQYF | TGTGCCACCACCTTTAGGTTCGACTACGAGCAGTACTTC | TRBJ2-7 | NA | TRBV24-1 | NA
CASSPTGQGNYGYTF | TGTGCCAGCAGCCCGACGGGACAGGGGAACTATGGCTACACCTTC | TRBJ1-2 | TRBD1 | TRBV7-2 | few
CASNGRQNSNQPQHF | TGTGCCAGTAACGGCAGACAGAATTCCAATCAGCCCCAGCATTTT | TRBJ1-5 | NA | TRBV19 | NA
CASSRGTGTDGYTF | TGCGCCAGCAGCCGGGGAACCGGGACAGATGGCTACACCTTC | TRBJ1-2 | TRBD1 | TRBV4-3 | NA
CASSGTGDQPQHF | TGTGCCAGCAGTGGGACAGGGGACCAGCCCCAGCATTTT | TRBJ1-5 | TRBD1 | TRBV12-3/TRBV12-4 | once
CASSPQRGGVQFF | TGTGCCAGCTCACCGCAACGAGGGGGGGTTCAGTTCTTC | TRBJ2-1 | NA | TRBV18 | many
CASSPDRHPGYTEAFF | TGTGCCAGCAGTCCGGACAGGCACCCGGGGTACACTGAAGCTTTCTTT | TRBJ1-1 | TRBD1 | TRBV6-2/TRBV6-3 | few
CASSFRSGTAYEQYF | TGTGCCAGCAGTTTTCGATCCGGGACGGCCTACGAGCAGTACTTC | TRBJ2-7 | NA | TRBV12-3/TRBV12-4 | NA
CASSANLPENEKLFF | TGTGCCAGCAGTGCAAACCTCCCCGAAAATGAAAAACTGTTTTTT | TRBJ1-4 | NA | TRBV28 | NA
CSAPHRGQETQYF | TGCAGTGCTCCCCACAGGGGGCAAGAGACCCAGTACTTC | TRBJ2-5 | TRBD1 | TRBV20-1 | NA
CASSRPGSRYEQYF | TGTGCCAGCAGTCGTCCAGGGTCCCGTTATGAGCAGTACTTC | TRBJ2-7 | NA | TRBV27 | NA
CASSHRGQGATEAFF | TGTGCCAGCAGTCACAGGGGACAAGGGGCCACTGAAGCTTTCTTT | TRBJ1-1 | TRBD1 | TRBV6-2/TRBV6-3 | few
CASSRGGVDGYTF | TGTGCCAGCAGTAGGGGAGGGGTGGATGGCTACACCTTC | TRBJ1-2 | NA | TRBV12-3/TRBV12-4 | few
CASSLVGSMGETQYF | TGCGCCAGCAGCTTGGTCGGTAGCATGGGTGAGACCCAGTACTTC | TRBJ2-5 | NA | TRBV5-1 | few
CASSHYSGSPDTQYF | TGTGCCAGCAGTCATTATAGCGGGAGCCCAGATACGCAGTATTTT | TRBJ2-3 | TRBD2 | TRBV12-3/TRBV12-4 | few
CAISETSGHNEQFF | TGTGCCATCAGTGAAACTAGCGGTCATAATGAGCAGTTCTTC | TRBJ2-1 | TRBD2 | TRBV10-3 | NA
CASSLGEGRDEQFF | TGTGCCAGTAGTCTAGGGGAGGGCCGAGATGAGCAGTTCTTC | TRBJ2-1 | TRBD2 | TRBV19 | NA
CATLDRGRTDTQYF | TGTGCCACCCTGGACAGGGGGCGTACAGATACGCAGTATTTT | TRBJ2-3 | TRBD1 | TRBV19 | NA
CSAKGGGQGASTDTQYF | TGCAGTGCTAAGGGAGGGGGACAGGGGGCAAGCACAGATACGCAGTATTTT | TRBJ2-3 | TRBD1 | TRBV20-1 | few
CASSEQGALSNQPQHF | TGTGCCAGCAGCGAACAGGGGGCCCTTAGCAATCAGCCCCAGCATTTT | TRBJ1-5 | TRBD1 | TRBV6-5 | NA
CASCSLTRISNQPQHF | TGTGCCAGCTGCTCCTTGACCAGGATAAGTAATCAGCCCCAGCATTTT | TRBJ1-5 | NA | TRBV7-8 | once
CASSPGTRSMTQHF | TGTGCCAGCAGCCCCGGGACTAGGAGTATGACCCAGCACTTC | TRBJ2-5 | TRBD2 | TRBV6-5 | NA
CASSLSIKQFF | TGTGCCAGCAGCTTAAGTATAAAGCAGTTCTTC | TRBJ2-1 | NA | TRBV7-8 | many
CASSPLGWTGRKDGYTF | TGTGCCAGCAGCCCCCTCGGTTGGACAGGGAGAAAAGACGGCTACACCTTC | TRBJ1-2 | TRBD1 | TRBV7-9 | few
CASSPNPLAGGYNEQFF | TGTGCCAGCAGCCCTAATCCACTAGCGGGAGGGTACAATGAGCAGTTCTTC | TRBJ2-1 | TRBD2 | TRBV7-2 | NA
CASSRRSIGSGNTIYF | TGTGCCAGCAGCCGAAGGAGTATCGGCAGTGGAAACACCATATATTTT | TRBJ1-3 | NA | TRBV7-9 | few
CATSDFSGSSYNEQFF | TGTGCCACCAGTGACTTTAGCGGGAGCTCCTACAATGAGCAGTTCTTC | TRBJ2-1 | TRBD2 | TRBV24-1 | NA
CASSPVQGAMGEQYF | TGTGCCAGCAGCCCCGTACAGGGGGCTATGGGCGAGCAGTACTTC | TRBJ2-7 | TRBD1 | TRBV7-9 | many
CASLSDGWREQYF | TGTGCCAGCCTCTCAGATGGGTGGCGCGAGCAGTACTTC | TRBJ2-7 | NA | TRBV28 | few
CASSGQSTGELFF | TGTGCCAGCAGCGGCCAGTCTACCGGGGAGCTGTTTTTT | TRBJ2-2 | NA | TRBV7-2 | many
CASSLVRTSGYNEQFF | TGTGCCAGCAGTTTAGTTAGGACTAGCGGCTACAATGAGCAGTTCTTC | TRBJ2-1 | TRBD2 | TRBV12-3/TRBV12-4 | few
CASRTYQETQYF | TGTGCCAGCAGGACCTACCAAGAGACCCAGTACTTC | TRBJ2-5 | NA | TRBV28 | few
CASSLGWTSGSLQETQYF | TGTGCCAGCAGCTTAGGATGGACTAGCGGGAGCCTGCAAGAGACCCAGTACTTC | TRBJ2-5 | TRBD2 | TRBV7-6 | many
CASSYQPGHMNTEAFF | TGTGCCAGCAGTTACCAGCCGGGACACATGAACACTGAAGCTTTCTTT | TRBJ1-1 | NA | TRBV6-6 | NA
CASSLMAGGYNEQFF | TGTGCCAGCAGCTTAATGGCGGGAGGATACAATGAGCAGTTCTTC | TRBJ2-1 | TRBD2 | TRBV7-2 | few
CAISGRQGEYGYTF | TGTGCCATCAGTGGTAGACAGGGGGAGTATGGCTACACCTTC | TRBJ1-2 | TRBD1 | TRBV10-3 | NA
CASSLETPGGYEQYF | TGTGCCAGCAGCTTAGAGACCCCGGGAGGCTACGAGCAGTACTTC | TRBJ2-7 | TRBD2 | TRBV7-8 | few
CASNTPEYRIVVTSF | TGTGCCAGTAACACCCCTGAATACAGGATAGTTGTAACGTCCTTC | TRBJ1-2 | NA | TRBV19 | NA
CASSLGLAGAMGEQFF | TGTGCCAGCAGTTTAGGGCTAGCGGGAGCAATGGGTGAGCAGTTCTTC | TRBJ2-1 | TRBD2 | TRBV12-3/TRBV12-4 | few
CASRAQMNTEAFF | TGTGCCAGTAGGGCCCAAATGAACACTGAAGCTTTCTTT | TRBJ1-1 | NA | TRBV28 | few
CASTPWTGLNEQFF | TGTGCCAGCACCCCGTGGACAGGGCTCAATGAGCAGTTCTTC | TRBJ2-1 | TRBD1 | TRBV28 | NA
CASSPRTGTSSNLYGYTF | TGTGCCAGCAGCCCGAGGACAGGCACCAGTTCTAATCTCTATGGCTACACCTTC | TRBJ1-2 | TRBD1 | TRBV4-2 | NA
CASRPRQGAIRTDTQYF | TGTGCCAGCAGGCCCCGACAGGGGGCGATTCGCACAGATACGCAGTATTTT | TRBJ2-3 | TRBD1 | TRBV6-5 | NA
CASSLQADTEAFF | TGTGCTAGCAGCTTACAGGCTGACACTGAAGCTTTCTTT | TRBJ1-1 | NA | TRBV7-7 | few
CSAQAQNSYNEQFF | TGCAGTGCGCAGGCACAGAACTCCTACAATGAGCAGTTCTTC | TRBJ2-1 | NA | TRBV20-1 | NA
CASSSGQVALHTQYF | TGTGCCAGCAGCTCCGGACAGGTCGCGCTCCATACGCAGTATTTT | TRBJ2-3 | TRBD1 | TRBV7-3 | NA
CASRAGRASDTQYF | TGTGCCAGCAGGGCGGGCAGGGCGTCAGATACGCAGTATTTT | TRBJ2-3 | NA | TRBV12-3/TRBV12-4 | NA
CASSSYRAVKFF | TGTGCCAGCAGTTCCTACAGAGCTGTGAAGTTCTTC | TRBJ2-1 | NA | TRBV6-2/TRBV6-3 | NA